This TCR beta chain was profiled in a study of T cell responses to AZD1222 COVID-19 vaccine. A note on this clone: The antigen is not known.

The CDR3 runs 15 residues. Germline V gives CDR1 MDHEN, CDR2 SYDVKM. V lost 5 bases and J 0 bases, leaving 11 bases between the germline ends. Libraries were prepared by immunoSEQ multiplex PCR; TCRdb keeps only in-frame clonotypes and omits some of them. This sample has more than 85,000 clones; roughly nine tenths occur once, and the top ten carry about 40%. Study-level results: Donors skewed white British and female; clonal diversity was possibly underestimated. The study found Spike-specific TCR breadth and depth rose after two AZD1222 doses. CD4 TCRs associated with vaccination spanned spike, dominating at 160-218 and 743-854.

The origin of this receptor is an adult who received the AZD1222 COVID-19 vaccine. The rearrangement links TRBV28 to TRBJ1-3, with D unresolved. The sequencing used peripheral blood, collected 28 days after the second AZD1222 dose. The CDR3 spells CASSAWHPSGNTIYF. Here the CDR3 DNA reads TGTGCCAGCAGTGCGTGGCACCCCTCTGGAAACACCATATATTTT.